This T cell receptor beta chain derives from a study of T cell clusters in autoimmune cytopenias. TRB amplification used 200 to 250 ng of peripheral blood genomic DNA. The CDR3 has 16 amino acids. Per germline, CDR1 MNHEY and CDR2 SVGAGI. One tube held mixed TRB-A and TRB-B primer pools for touch-down PCR. TCRdb reprocessed the multiplex PCR reads, keeping one entry per CDR3 protein, no DNA. The sample totals 5,000 to 6,500 distinct CDR3 sequences. This same sample was also part of a study on T cell repertoires in aging, cancer and after chemotherapy. That source adds: Clear clonal overlap appeared across healthy donor samples taken over several months to years. Untreated cancer patients had significantly lower blood TCR diversity than age-matched healthy donors.

The sequencing sample was made of peripheral blood. The chain recombines TRBV6-5 with TRBJ1-3; there is no DNA to check the TCRdb D call of TRBD1. This clonotype was sampled from a human donor in good health. The CDR3 reads CASSYLRTASGNTIYF.